Shown below are 31 T cell receptor beta chains from a single sample sequenced in a study of T cells in localized non-small cell lung cancer (TCRdb year 2020). Preparation of the library involved the immunoSEQ multiplex PCR assay. This is the immuneACCESS table as TCRdb keeps it, with only in-frame sequences that have V and J called. A part of the clones is gone; compared with another copy, unresolved V genes explain less than half, and the rest is unexplained. The sample data list 90,000 to 95,000 clones, and approximately 90% of these were observed just once. Clones ranked in the top ten supply around 16% of the sample. The specimen comprised peripheral blood, sampled before any cancer treatment. These receptors were obtained from a man aged 40-75 years with stage I squamous cell lung carcinoma.

This chain connects TRBV5-4 to TRBJ1-2; perhaps TRBD1 as D (5 bases). This CDR3 contains 13 residues. Per the germline V gene, CDR1 is SGHNT and CDR2 is YYREEE (reference sequence). Deletions cut 0 bases from V and 7 bases from J, with 10 bases between. The CDR3 is CASSLGDGGGYTF. The CDR3, as DNA: TGTGCCAGCAGCTTGGGGGACGGTGGTGGCTACACCTTC. Looking up the rest from reference TRBV5-4 and TRBJ1-2 gives the full variable domain: ETGVTQSPTHLIKTRGQQVTLRCSSQSGHNTVSWYQQALGQGPQFIFQYYREEENGRGNFPPRFSGLQFPNYSSELNVNALELDDSALYLCASSLGDGGGYTFGSGTRLTVV.

V gene TRBV2 combines with J gene TRBJ1-5; D is uncertain. The CDR3 has 15 residues. Germline CDR1 reads SNHLY; CDR2 reads FYNNEI. Trimming cost V 5 bases and J 4 bases, with 15 bases left between them. CDR3: CASSNGNPPNQPQHF. In nucleotides, the CDR3 is TGTGCCAGCAGTAACGGGAATCCCCCTAATCAGCCCCAGCATTTT.

This clone was picked up one time. The J gene is TRBJ1-5, the V gene TRBV6-6; D is undetermined. The ends were cut back, 0 bases at V and 2 bases at J, with 11 bases in the middle. The CDR3 is 16 residues long. From germline, CDR1 is MNHNY and CDR2 SVGAGI (reference sequence). The CDR3 nucleotides are TGTGCCAGCAGTTACTCGCCTCAGATTGGCAATCAGCCCCAGCATTTT. Translated: CASSYSPQIGNQPQHF.

In this sample, this clone turned up once. The chain uses TRBV5-4 and TRBJ2-1; 10 bases align to TRBD2. CDR1 is SGHNT and CDR2 is YYREEE in the germline V gene (reference sequence). This CDR3 spans 18 amino acids. Trimming cost V 4 bases and J 0 bases; bases outside gene matches: 10. This CDR3 reads CASSRALAGGNSYNEQFF. In DNA, the CDR3 is TGTGCCAGCAGCCGGGCCTTAGCGGGGGGAAACTCCTACAATGAGCAGTTCTTC.

This clone occurred once. V gene TRBV14 combines with J gene TRBJ1-2; D is perhaps TRBD1 (6 bases). The germline CDR1 and CDR2 sequences are SGHDN and FVKESK. The CDR3 has 12 residues. Trimming left V 3 bases short and J 4 bases short, with 6 bases between. CDR3 region: CASSQGAYGYTF. The CDR3 DNA reads TGTGCCAGCAGCCAGGGGGCCTATGGCTACACCTTC.

Written as DNA, the CDR3 is TGTGCCAGCAGTTTAGGAGGGGACTCCTATGGCTACACCTTC. Translating gives CASSLGGDSYGYTF. The chain couples TRBV28 to TRBJ1-2; weak D call: TRBD1 (5 bases). Trimming took off 2 bases at V and 4 bases at J, with 11 bases between the two ends. This CDR3 is built from 14 residues. Germline V gene sequence: CDR1 MDHEN, CDR2 SYDVKM.

The chain couples TRBV6-1 to TRBJ2-1; 12 bases align to TRBD2. Germline CDR1 MNHNS, CDR2 SASEGT. The CDR3 has 15 amino acids. V trimming: 2 bases; J trimming: 10 bases; junction bases outside the gene matches: 6. The CDR3 DNA is TGTGCCAGCAGTGAACGACTAGCGGGGGCCGGGGAGCAGTTCTTC. As protein: CASSERLAGAGEQFF.

The chain is built from TRBV2 and TRBJ1-2; no reliable D call. The CDR3 spans 13 residues. In germline, CDR1 is SNHLY, CDR2 FYNNEI. The V gene lost 3 bases and the J gene lost 0 bases, with 5 bases spanning the gap. DNA of the CDR3: TGTGCCAGCAGTGATACTCCTAACTATGGCTACACCTTC. Protein sequence: CASSDTPNYGYTF.

CDR3 amino acids: CASSPGPSWGYTF. CDR3 sequence (DNA): TGTGCCAGCAGCCCCGGACCCTCCTGGGGCTACACCTTC. V and J are TRBV7-6 and TRBJ1-2, with D uncertain. The CDR3 totals 13 residues. Germline V gives CDR1 SGHVS, CDR2 FNYEAQ. The V end was cut by 5 bases, the J end by 8 bases, with 15 bases between. Full variable domain (remainder filled in from reference TRBV7-6 and TRBJ1-2): GAGVSQSPRYKVTKRGQDVALRCDPISGHVSLYWYRQALGQGPEFLTYFNYEAQQDKSGLPNDRFSAERPEGSISTLTIQRTEQRDSAMYRCASSPGPSWGYTFGSGTRLTVV.

The chain has TRBV5-1 and TRBJ2-2, with a weak D call TRBD1 (6 bases). This CDR3 is built from 15 residues. Between the trimmed V and J ends, which lost 4 bases and 0 bases, there was a span of 10 bases. Germline V gives CDR1 SGHRS, CDR2 YFSETQ. This CDR3 reads CASSIQGSNTGELFF. CDR3 sequence (DNA): TGCGCCAGCAGCATACAGGGATCGAACACCGGGGAGCTGTTTTTT.

This chain connects TRBV5-1 to TRBJ2-1, with 10 bases identical to TRBD2. The CDR3 is 15 amino acids. The germline V gene encodes CDR1 SGHRS and CDR2 YFSETQ. Trimming at V came to 1 base and at J to 6 bases, leaving 4 bases not matched to a gene. The CDR3 here is CASSLLAGELNEQFF. Written as DNA, the CDR3 is TGCGCCAGCAGCTTGCTAGCGGGGGAACTCAATGAGCAGTTCTTC. Supplemented by reference TRBV5-1 and TRBJ2-1, the full variable domain reads KAGVTQTPRYLIKTRGQQVTLSCSPISGHRSVSWYQQTPGQGLQFLFEYFSETQRNKGNFPGRFSGRQFSNSRSEMNVSTLELGDSALYLCASSLLAGELNEQFFGPGTRLTVL.

In this sample, this clone is medium-sized (0.01 to 0.1%). The rearrangement uses TRBV4-2 and TRBJ1-3; weak D call: TRBD1 (5 bases). Germline assignment: CDR1 LGHNA and CDR2 YNFKEQ. V lost 1 base and J 0 bases, leaving 10 bases between the germline ends. The CDR3 consists of 16 residues. The CDR3 DNA reads TGTGCCAGCAGCCAAGTGGCAGGGAACTCTGGAAACACCATATATTTT. Translation: CASSQVAGNSGNTIYF.

The chain is built from TRBV18 and TRBJ1-2; maybe TRBD1 (5 bases). CDR3 length: 15 residues. Germline V CDR1 and CDR2: KGHSH, LQKENI. V was pared by 6 bases and J by 4 bases, with 18 bases between. CDR3 sequence: CASSPRGEPGYGYTF. DNA of the CDR3: TGTGCCAGCTCCCCTCGGGGGGAGCCTGGCTATGGCTACACCTTC.

The chain employs TRBV9 and TRBJ2-7; 7 nucleotides match TRBD2. With V trimmed by 4 bases and J by 2 bases, 6 bases remained unmatched. CDR1 and CDR2 from the germline V gene are SGDLS and YYNGEE. The CDR3 spans 14 residues. The CDR3 region has the DNA TGTGCCAGCAGCCTCGGGACTAACCCCTACGAGCAGTACTTC. Translation gives CASSLGTNPYEQYF.

The genes are TRBV19 and TRBJ2-5; the match to TRBD1 covers 9 bases. This CDR3 comprises 15 residues. Looked up from germline, CDR1 is LNHDA and CDR2 is SQIVND (reference sequence). Germline trimming cut 5 bases from V and 5 bases from J; bases unmatched to any gene: 9. The CDR3 DNA is TGTGCCAGTAGTTTACCGGGACAGGGTATGGAGACCCAGTACTTC. This translates into CASSLPGQGMETQYF.

This clone was observed at least ten times. This sequence joins TRBV27 and TRBJ1-5, with D uncertain. Germline lookup yields CDR1 MNHEY and CDR2 SMNVEV (reference sequence). The CDR3 extends over 17 amino acids. V was shortened by 6 bases and J by 1 base, with 19 bases between the two germline ends. In nucleotides, the CDR3 is TGTGCCAGCAGCTCCCCCATCCCGGGGATGAGCAATCAGCCCCAGCATTTT. Translated, it gives CASSSPIPGMSNQPQHF.

The chain joins TRBV10-3 to TRBJ2-1; unclear D gene. This CDR3 has 14 residues. V was shortened by 9 bases and J by 2 bases, with 14 bases between the two germline ends. Germline V CDR1 and CDR2: ENHRY, SYGVKD. The CDR3 reads CAIRHTTAYNEQFF. CDR3 nucleotides: TGTGCCATTCGACACACAACAGCCTACAATGAGCAGTTCTTC.

The chain recombines TRBV14 with TRBJ1-1, with a possible D match to TRBD1 (5 bases). The CDR3 contains 14 residues. CDR1 and CDR2 (germline): SGHDN, FVKESK. The ends were cut back, 0 bases at V and 12 bases at J, with 17 bases in the middle. Here the CDR3 reads CASSQDLVGTAPFF. CDR3 bases: TGTGCCAGCAGCCAAGATCTGGTTGGGACGGCTCCTTTCTTT.

In this sample, this clone turned up a few times. V is TRBV20-1 and J is TRBJ2-5; TRBD1 matches 8 bases. CDR1 is DFQATT and CDR2 is SNEGSKA in the germline V gene (reference sequence). This CDR3 has 11 amino acids. Trimming removed 6 bases from V and 7 bases from J; junction bases left unmatched: 4. The CDR3 DNA is TGCAGTGCGCCGGACAGGGCGACCCAGTACTTC. Translation: CSAPDRATQYF.

V gene TRBV7-3 combines with J gene TRBJ2-1, with 10 bases identical to TRBD2. The CDR3 covers 14 residues. Germline values: CDR1 SGHTA, CDR2 FQGTGA. V lost 4 bases and J lost 8; bases outside the gene matches: 5. CDR3 nucleotides: TGTGCCAGCAGCTATAGCGGGGGGCGAGATGAGCAGTTCTTC. Encoded protein: CASSYSGGRDEQFF.

This chain joins TRBV5-1 and TRBJ2-7; no firm D call. The CDR3 is 15 residues long. Between the trimmed V and J ends, which lost 1 base and 0 bases, there was a span of 11 bases. Germline-derived CDR1 and CDR2 are SGHRS and YFSETQ. In nucleotides, the CDR3 is TGCGCCAGCAGCTTGCTGTTAGCAGGCTCCTACGAGCAGTACTTC. It codes for CASSLLLAGSYEQYF.

The chain links TRBV5-1 to TRBJ1-6; TRBD1 is a possible D gene (6 bases). The V end lost 0 bases, the J end lost 8 bases, and 15 bases lay between the germline ends. CDR1 SGHRS and CDR2 YFSETQ come from the germline V gene. The CDR3 runs to 16 residues. The CDR3 loop reads CASSLDGQGFDSPLHF. DNA for the CDR3: TGCGCCAGCAGCTTGGATGGGCAGGGGTTTGATTCACCCCTCCACTTT.

The genes are TRBV5-1 and TRBJ2-7; D is uncertain. Germline V gene lookup returns CDR1 SGHRS and CDR2 YFSETQ. The CDR3 consists of 11 residues. The V end was cut by 6 bases, the J end by 2 bases, with 6 bases between. CDR3 bases: TGCGCCAGCAAGCAGGCCTACGAGCAGTACTTC. This codes for CASKQAYEQYF.

The chain couples TRBV10-3 to TRBJ1-1; D gene uncertain. The CDR3 covers 15 residues. V gave up 4 bases and J gave up 2 bases, with 14 bases separating them. CDR1 and CDR2 (germline): ENHRY, SYGVKD. CDR3 protein: CAISGVGRTNTEAFF. The CDR3 DNA sequence: TGTGCCATCAGTGGAGTTGGCAGGACTAACACTGAAGCTTTCTTT.

The CDR3 nucleotides read TGTGCCAGCAGCTTCTTGGGCCTGACAGGACGAAGGGTCGGGACTGAAGCTTTCTTT. Its translation: CASSFLGLTGRRVGTEAFF. The V call is TRBV11-2, the J call TRBJ1-1; tentatively, D is TRBD1 (6 bases). V was pared by 3 bases and J by 5 bases, with 28 bases between. The CDR3 extends over 19 amino acids. The germline gives CDR1 SGHAT, CDR2 FQNNGV.

The chain couples TRBV10-1 to TRBJ2-7; a possible D gene is TRBD2 (5 bases). This CDR3 is 16 amino acids long. The V gene lost 8 bases and the J gene lost 4 bases, with 24 bases spanning the gap. The V gene's germline CDR1 is WNHNN and CDR2 SYGVQD (reference sequence). As DNA, the CDR3 is TGCGCCAGCCCCGAGGAAGGACGAGGGCCTTTATACGAGCAGTACTTC. As protein: CASPEEGRGPLYEQYF.

This chain links TRBV10-3 with TRBJ1-1; a weak D match, TRBD1 (5 bases). The CDR3 totals 11 residues. Looked up from germline, CDR1 is ENHRY and CDR2 is SYGVKD. V lost 3 bases and J 10 bases, leaving 9 bases between the germline ends. CDR3 sequence: CAISDQTGAFF. The DNA for the CDR3 is TGTGCCATCAGTGATCAAACAGGAGCTTTCTTT.

The chain combines TRBV7-8 with TRBJ1-1; no firm D call. This CDR3 spans 12 amino acids. Germline V gives CDR1 SGHVS, CDR2 FQNEAQ. Trimming pared 10 bases from V and 0 bases from J, leaving 9 bases between. The DNA of the CDR3 is TGTGCCACCGCCCTGATGAACACTGAAGCTTTCTTT. It translates to CATALMNTEAFF.

This chain joins TRBV10-3 and TRBJ2-1, with TRBD2 identical over 9 bases. The CDR3 runs 15 residues. The ends lost 5 bases at V and 1 base at J; junction bases unmatched: 3. Germline CDR1 and CDR2: ENHRY and SYGVKD. The CDR3 nucleotides read TGTGCCATCAGTCTTGGACTAGCGTCCTACAATGAGCAGTTCTTC. Protein sequence: CAISLGLASYNEQFF.

The V and J genes are TRBV6-1 and TRBJ1-2; D might be TRBD1 (6 bases). Trimming pared 10 bases from V and 0 bases from J, leaving 18 bases between. The length of the CDR3 is 15 residues. Looked up from germline, CDR1 is MNHNS and CDR2 is SASEGT. The CDR3 sequence is CATREGGKSNYGYTF. CDR3 bases: TGTGCCACTCGGGAGGGGGGTAAATCTAACTATGGCTACACCTTC.

V gene TRBV4-2 combines with J gene TRBJ1-1; tentatively, D is TRBD1 (5 bases). V lost 0 bases and J 1 base, leaving 12 bases between the germline ends. The CDR3 sequence is 16 residues long. The germline gives CDR1 LGHNA, CDR2 YNFKEQ. This CDR3 is CASSQDAGPGNTEAFF. DNA for the CDR3: TGTGCCAGCAGCCAAGATGCAGGGCCAGGGAACACTGAAGCTTTCTTT.